The 10 T cell receptor beta chains below all came from one sample that was sequenced in a study of shared clonotypes between healthy human individuals. Positively selected for CCR7, the CD45RO-negative cells used as naive CD8 cells excluded terminally differentiated effector memory CD45RA+ cells. TCRdb keeps only in-frame clones here, not all; method: immunoSEQ multiplex PCR. The sample includes some 800,000 clones, 80% to 95% of them seen just once. The material sequenced was naive CD8+ T cells sorted from blood. Receptor source: a man aged 25-40 years in good health.

About this clone: The sample carries other DNA sequences with the same CDR3. The chain joins TRBV6-5 to TRBJ1-2; D remains ambiguous. This CDR3 is 13 amino acids long. Germline lookup yields CDR1 MNHEY and CDR2 SVGAGI. Trimming stripped 2 bases from V and 4 bases from J, with 8 bases between. The chain's CDR3 is CASSYGGSYGYTF. CDR3 coding DNA: TGTGCCAGCAGTTACGGTGGAAGCTATGGCTACACCTTC.

Points on this clone: A read error may produce the germline difference seen at one junction end. The chain is built from TRBV7-7 and TRBJ2-2; a possible D gene is TRBD2 (5 bases). The CDR3 consists of 15 residues. CDR1 and CDR2 from the germline V gene are SSHAT and FNYEAQ (reference sequence). Here the CDR3 DNA reads TGTGCTAGCAGCTTAGCGCTACCAGACACCGGGGAGCTGTTTTTT. It codes for CASSLALPDTGELFF.

This rearrangement joins TRBV5-4 to TRBJ1-2, with a possible D match to TRBD1 (6 bases). CDR1 and CDR2 (germline): SGHNT, YYREEE (reference sequence). This CDR3 is 16 amino acids long. The germline V and J ends were trimmed by 3 bases and 7 bases, with 22 bases remaining between them. CDR3 amino acids: CASSSDSQGNVFGYTF. DNA of the CDR3: TGTGCCAGCAGCTCCGACTCTCAGGGGAATGTATTTGGCTACACCTTC.

This clone showed up just once. The rearrangement joins TRBV11-3 to TRBJ2-1; TRBD2 agrees at 11 bases. This CDR3 region has 18 residues. The germline CDR1 and CDR2 sequences are SGHNT and YENEEA. Trimming took 5 bases from V and 0 from J; bases not matched to a gene: 9. CDR3: CASSPDPTSGSSYNEQFF. CDR3 in DNA: TGTGCCAGCAGCCCCGATCCCACTAGCGGGAGCTCCTACAATGAGCAGTTCTTC. The complete variable domain, with remaining parts taken from reference TRBV11-3 and TRBJ2-1, reads EAGVVQSPRYKIIEKKQPVAFWCNPISGHNTLYWYLQNLGQGPELLIRYENEEAVDDSQLPKDRFSAERLKGVDSTLKIQPAELGDSAVYLCASSPDPTSGSSYNEQFFGPGTRLTVL.

The rearrangement joins TRBV15 to TRBJ1-3; D may be TRBD1 (6 bases). The CDR3 has 16 amino acids. Germline CDR1 and CDR2: LNHNV and YYDKDF (reference sequence). V was clipped by 0 bases and J by 4 bases, with 13 bases between them. CDR3 DNA: TGTGCCACCAGCAGAGATCGAGGGGGATACGGAAACACCATATATTTT. This codes for CATSRDRGGYGNTIYF.

This chain links TRBV9 with TRBJ2-7; D is unclear. The CDR3 has 14 amino acids. V lost 0 bases to trimming and J lost 5 bases, with 12 bases between them. Germline V gives CDR1 SGDLS, CDR2 YYNGEE. The CDR3 loop is CASSVDGTTDEQYF. In DNA form, the CDR3 reads TGTGCCAGCAGCGTAGATGGTACAACGGACGAGCAGTACTTC. The entire variable domain, with the rest obtained from reference TRBV9 and TRBJ2-7, is as follows: DSGVTQTPKHLITATGQRVTLRCSPRSGDLSVYWYQQSLDQGLQFLIQYYNGEERAKGNILERFSAQQFPDLHSELNLSSLELGDSALYFCASSVDGTTDEQYFGPGTRLTVT.

V gene TRBV13 combines with J gene TRBJ1-4; 7 nucleotides align to TRBD1. The V gene's germline CDR1 is PRHDT and CDR2 FYEKMQ (reference sequence). The CDR3 sequence is 13 residues long. Losses at the gene ends were 4 bases for V and 12 bases for J; bases not matched to a gene: 8. CDR3: CASSWGPGGELFF. CDR3 DNA sequence: TGTGCCAGCAGCTGGGGGCCAGGGGGAGAACTGTTTTTT. The whole variable domain, filled in from reference TRBV13 and TRBJ1-4, reads AAGVIQSPRHLIKEKRETATLKCYPIPRHDTVYWYQQGPGQDPQFLISFYEKMQSDKGSIPDRFSAQQFSDYHSELNMSSLELGDSALYFCASSWGPGGELFFGSGTQLSVL.

This chain joins TRBV10-1 and TRBJ2-7; D not certain. Germline assignment: CDR1 WNHNN and CDR2 SYGVQD (reference sequence). V lost 0 bases and J 1 base, leaving 13 bases between the germline ends. The CDR3 consists of 16 residues. CDR3 residues: CASSESSSSVSYEQYF. In DNA, the CDR3 is TGCGCCAGCAGTGAGTCGTCTTCGTCAGTTTCCTACGAGCAGTACTTC.

This clone showed up just a few times. The sample carries other DNA sequences with the same CDR3. The chain couples TRBV30 to TRBJ2-1; D uncertain. This CDR3 is built from 13 residues. Germline V gives CDR1 GTSNPN, CDR2 SVGIG (reference sequence). V shed 0 bases and J shed 3 bases, with 6 bases lying between them. The CDR3 bases are TGTGCCTGGAGTGTCGGTCACTACAATGAGCAGTTCTTC. Encoded protein: CAWSVGHYNEQFF. Using reference TRBV30 and TRBJ2-1 for the parts outside the CDR3, the full variable domain is SQTIHQWPATLVQPVGSPLSLECTVEGTSNPNLYWYRQAAGRGLQLLFYSVGIGQISSEVPQNLSASRPQDRQFILSSKKLLLSDSGFYLCAWSVGHYNEQFFGPGTRLTVL.

V gene TRBV7-9 combines with J gene TRBJ2-1; weak D call: TRBD1 (6 bases). Deletions cut 5 bases from V and 8 bases from J, with 16 bases between. The CDR3 sequence is 14 residues long. Germline V gene sequence: CDR1 SEHNR, CDR2 FQNEAQ (reference sequence). The CDR3, as DNA: TGTGCCAGCAGCCCACCCACAGGGATCGATGAGCAGTTCTTC. Translating it yields CASSPPTGIDEQFF.